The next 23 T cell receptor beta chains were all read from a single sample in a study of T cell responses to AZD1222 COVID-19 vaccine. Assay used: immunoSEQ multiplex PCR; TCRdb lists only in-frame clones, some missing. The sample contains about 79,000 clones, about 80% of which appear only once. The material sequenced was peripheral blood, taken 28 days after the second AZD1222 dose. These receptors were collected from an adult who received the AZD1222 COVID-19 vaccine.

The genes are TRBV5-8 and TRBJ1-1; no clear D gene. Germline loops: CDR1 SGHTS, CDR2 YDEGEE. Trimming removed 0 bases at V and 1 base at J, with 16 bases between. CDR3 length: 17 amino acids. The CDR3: CASSLVRAVLENTEAFF. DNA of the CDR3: TGTGCCAGCAGCTTGGTGCGGGCAGTACTAGAGAACACTGAAGCTTTCTTT.

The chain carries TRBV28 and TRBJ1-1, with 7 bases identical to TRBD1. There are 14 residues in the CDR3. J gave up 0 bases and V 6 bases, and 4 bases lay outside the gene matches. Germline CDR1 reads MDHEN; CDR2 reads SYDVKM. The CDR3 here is CASRTGDLNTEAFF. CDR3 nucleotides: TGTGCCAGCAGAACAGGGGACCTGAACACTGAAGCTTTCTTT.

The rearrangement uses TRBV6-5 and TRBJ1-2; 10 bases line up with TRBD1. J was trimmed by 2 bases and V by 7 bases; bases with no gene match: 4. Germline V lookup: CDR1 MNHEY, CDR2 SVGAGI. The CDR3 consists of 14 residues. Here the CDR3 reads CASKRQGANYGYTF. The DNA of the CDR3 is TGTGCCAGCAAAAGACAGGGGGCGAACTATGGCTACACCTTC.

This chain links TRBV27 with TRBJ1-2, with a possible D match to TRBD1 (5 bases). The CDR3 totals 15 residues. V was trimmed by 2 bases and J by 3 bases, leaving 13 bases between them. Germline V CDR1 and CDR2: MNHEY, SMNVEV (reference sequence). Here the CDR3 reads CASSLGDPSYYGYTF. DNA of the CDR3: TGTGCCAGCAGTTTAGGGGACCCTTCATACTATGGCTACACCTTC.

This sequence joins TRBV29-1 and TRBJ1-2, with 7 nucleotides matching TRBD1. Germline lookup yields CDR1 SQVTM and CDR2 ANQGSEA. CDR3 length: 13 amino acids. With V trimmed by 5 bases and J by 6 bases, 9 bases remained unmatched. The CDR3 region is CSVWDRLEDGYTF. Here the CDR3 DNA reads TGCAGCGTTTGGGACAGATTGGAGGATGGCTACACCTTC.

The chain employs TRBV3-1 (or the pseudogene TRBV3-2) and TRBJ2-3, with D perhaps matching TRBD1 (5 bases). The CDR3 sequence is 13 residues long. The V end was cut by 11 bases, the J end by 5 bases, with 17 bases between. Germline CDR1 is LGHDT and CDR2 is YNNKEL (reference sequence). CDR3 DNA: TGTGCCCCCCCAGGGTATGGGGTAGATACGCAGTATTTT. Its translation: CAPPGYGVDTQYF.

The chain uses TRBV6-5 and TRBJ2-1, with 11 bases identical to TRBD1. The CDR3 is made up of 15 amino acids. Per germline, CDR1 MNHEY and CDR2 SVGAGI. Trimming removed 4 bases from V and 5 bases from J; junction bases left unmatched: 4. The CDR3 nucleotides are TGTGCCAGCAGTTCCAGGACAGGGGGCAACAATGAGCAGTTCTTC. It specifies CASSSRTGGNNEQFF.

CDR3 residues: CSADGTGAGNTIYF. CDR3 in DNA: TGCAGCGCCGATGGGACAGGGGCTGGAAACACCATATATTTT. The gene calls are TRBV29-1 and TRBJ1-3; TRBD1 matches 10 bases. V was pared by 7 bases and J by 2 bases, with 5 bases of the junction left unmatched. The CDR3 spans 14 residues. Germline loops: CDR1 SQVTM, CDR2 ANQGSEA.

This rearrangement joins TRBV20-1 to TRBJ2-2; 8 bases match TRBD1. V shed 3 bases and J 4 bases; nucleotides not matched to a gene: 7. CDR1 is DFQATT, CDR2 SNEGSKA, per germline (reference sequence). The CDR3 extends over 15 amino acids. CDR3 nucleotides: TGCAGTGCTAGTGACAGGGGAGCAGTCACCGGGGAGCTGTTTTTT. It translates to CSASDRGAVTGELFF.

The chain's CDR3 is CASSLGGITEAFF. In DNA, the CDR3 is TGTGCCAGCAGCTTAGGAGGGATCACTGAAGCTTTCTTT. V usage is TRBV7-2 and J usage is TRBJ1-1; no definite D call. Germline-derived CDR1 and CDR2 are SGHTA and FQGNSA. This CDR3 spans 13 amino acids. V lost 1 base and J 4 bases, leaving 7 bases between the germline ends. Based on the CDR3 plus reference TRBV7-2 and TRBJ1-1, the full variable domain is GAGVSQSPSNKVTEKGKDVELRCDPISGHTALYWYRQSLGQGLEFLIYFQGNSAPDKSGLPSDRFSAERTGGSVSTLTIQRTQQEDSAVYLCASSLGGITEAFFGQGTRLTVV.

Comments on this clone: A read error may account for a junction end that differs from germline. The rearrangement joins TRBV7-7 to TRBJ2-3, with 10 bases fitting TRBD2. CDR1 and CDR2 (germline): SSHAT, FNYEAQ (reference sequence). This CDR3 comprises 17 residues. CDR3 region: CASSPVAGGPSTDTQYF. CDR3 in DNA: TGTGCTAGCAGCCCCGTAGCGGGAGGCCCTTCCACAGATACGCAGTATTTT.

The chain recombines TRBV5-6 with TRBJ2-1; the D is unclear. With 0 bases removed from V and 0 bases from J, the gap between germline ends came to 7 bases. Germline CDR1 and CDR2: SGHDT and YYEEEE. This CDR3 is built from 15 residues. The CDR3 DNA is TGTGCCAGCAGCTTGGACTGGAGCTCCTACAATGAGCAGTTCTTC. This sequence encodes CASSLDWSSYNEQFF.

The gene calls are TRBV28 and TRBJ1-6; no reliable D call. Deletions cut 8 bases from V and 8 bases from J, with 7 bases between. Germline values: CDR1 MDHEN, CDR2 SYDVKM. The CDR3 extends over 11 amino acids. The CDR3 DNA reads TGTGCCAGCGGCTTTGATTCACCCCTCCACTTT. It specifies CASGFDSPLHF.

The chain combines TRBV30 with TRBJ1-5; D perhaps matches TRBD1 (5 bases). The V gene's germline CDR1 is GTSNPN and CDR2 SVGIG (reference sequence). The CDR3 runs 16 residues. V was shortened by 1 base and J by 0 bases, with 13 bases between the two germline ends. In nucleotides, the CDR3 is TGTGCCTGGAGTGCTCCGGGGACTTATAGCAATCAGCCCCAGCATTTT. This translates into CAWSAPGTYSNQPQHF.

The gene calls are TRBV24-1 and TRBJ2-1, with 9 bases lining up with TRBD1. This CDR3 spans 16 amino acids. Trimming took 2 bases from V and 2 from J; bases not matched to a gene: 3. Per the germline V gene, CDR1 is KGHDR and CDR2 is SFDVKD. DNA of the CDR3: TGTGCCACCAGTGATTCCGGGACAGGGACCTACAATGAGCAGTTCTTC. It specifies CATSDSGTGTYNEQFF.

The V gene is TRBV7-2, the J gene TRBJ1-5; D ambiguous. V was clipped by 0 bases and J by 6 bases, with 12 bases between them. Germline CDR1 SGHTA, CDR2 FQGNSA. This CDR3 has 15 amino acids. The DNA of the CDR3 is TGTGCCAGCAGCTTAGCATCGGGGAGTAGTCAGCCCCAGCATTTT. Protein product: CASSLASGSSQPQHF.

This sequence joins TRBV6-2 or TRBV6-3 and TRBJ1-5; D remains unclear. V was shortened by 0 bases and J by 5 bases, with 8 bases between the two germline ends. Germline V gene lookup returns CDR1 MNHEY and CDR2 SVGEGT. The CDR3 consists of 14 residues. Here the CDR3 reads CASSYSMTHQPQHF. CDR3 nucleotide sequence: TGTGCCAGCAGTTACTCGATGACCCATCAGCCCCAGCATTTT.

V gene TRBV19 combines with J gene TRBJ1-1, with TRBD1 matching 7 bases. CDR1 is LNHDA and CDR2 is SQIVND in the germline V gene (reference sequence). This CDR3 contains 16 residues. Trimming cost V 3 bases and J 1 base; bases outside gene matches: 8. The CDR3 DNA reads TGTGCCAGTAGTATGGGGGGGGACAGAACGAACACTGAAGCTTTCTTT. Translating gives CASSMGGDRTNTEAFF.

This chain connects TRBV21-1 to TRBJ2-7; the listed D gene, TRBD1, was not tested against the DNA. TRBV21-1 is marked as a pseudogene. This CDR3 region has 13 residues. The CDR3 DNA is TGTGCCAGCCCCCTGATGAACACCTACGAGCAGTACTTC. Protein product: CASPLMNTYEQYF.

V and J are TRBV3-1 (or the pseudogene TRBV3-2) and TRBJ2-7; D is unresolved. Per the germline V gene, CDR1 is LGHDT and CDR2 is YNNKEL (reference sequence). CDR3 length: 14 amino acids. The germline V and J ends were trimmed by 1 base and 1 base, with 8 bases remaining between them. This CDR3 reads CASSQGLESYEQYF. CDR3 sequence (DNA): TGTGCCAGCAGCCAAGGCTTGGAATCCTACGAGCAGTACTTC.

The CDR3 spells CASKPHRVVQPQHF. The DNA of the CDR3 is TGTGCCAGCAAACCCCACAGGGTTGTTCAGCCCCAGCATTTT. The chain carries TRBV28 and TRBJ1-5, with D perhaps matching TRBD1 (6 bases). The CDR3 has 14 amino acids. Germline V gene lookup returns CDR1 MDHEN and CDR2 SYDVKM. Between the trimmed V and J ends, which lost 7 bases and 6 bases, there was a span of 16 bases.

The CDR3 loop is CAWSQGAGVISGYTF. CDR3 DNA sequence: TGTGCCTGGAGTCAGGGCGCAGGGGTAATTAGTGGCTACACCTTC. The rearrangement links TRBV30 to TRBJ1-2, with D possibly TRBD1 on 6 matching bases. The CDR3 has 15 residues. Trimming shortened V by 2 bases and J by 7 bases, and 20 bases separated the two germline ends. Germline values: CDR1 GTSNPN, CDR2 SVGIG (reference sequence).

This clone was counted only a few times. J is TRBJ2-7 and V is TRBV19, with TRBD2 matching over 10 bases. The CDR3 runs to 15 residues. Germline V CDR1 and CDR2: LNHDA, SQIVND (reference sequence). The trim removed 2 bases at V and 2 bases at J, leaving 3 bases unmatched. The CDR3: CASSIRLAGAYEQYF. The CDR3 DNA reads TGTGCCAGTAGTATACGCCTAGCGGGAGCCTACGAGCAGTACTTC.